This TCR beta chain was found in a study of graft-versus-host responses after intestinal transplantation. Across the whole study: Recipients were all induced with anti-thymocyte globulin, then given tacrolimus and steroids for around three years.

About this clone itself: What it binds is unknown.

Trimming took off 2 bases at V and 4 bases at J, with 14 bases between the two ends. The CDR3 has 15 residues. The V gene's germline CDR1 is MNHEY and CDR2 SVGAGI. Data came from immunoSEQ multiplex PCR; TCRdb stores just in-frame clones and leaves some out. The table shows about 120,000 clones, with around 95% occurring only once. This TCR came from a human donor who received an intestinal transplant. The chain joins TRBV6-5 to TRBJ1-1; possible D gene TRBD1, 6 bases. The material sequenced was unstimulated CD8+ T cells sorted from spleen or lymph node cells, taken before intestinal transplant. The DNA of the CDR3 is TGTGCCAGCAGTTACGGAAGGTCAGGGGTCACTGAAGCTTTCTTT. Its translation is CASSYGRSGVTEAFF.